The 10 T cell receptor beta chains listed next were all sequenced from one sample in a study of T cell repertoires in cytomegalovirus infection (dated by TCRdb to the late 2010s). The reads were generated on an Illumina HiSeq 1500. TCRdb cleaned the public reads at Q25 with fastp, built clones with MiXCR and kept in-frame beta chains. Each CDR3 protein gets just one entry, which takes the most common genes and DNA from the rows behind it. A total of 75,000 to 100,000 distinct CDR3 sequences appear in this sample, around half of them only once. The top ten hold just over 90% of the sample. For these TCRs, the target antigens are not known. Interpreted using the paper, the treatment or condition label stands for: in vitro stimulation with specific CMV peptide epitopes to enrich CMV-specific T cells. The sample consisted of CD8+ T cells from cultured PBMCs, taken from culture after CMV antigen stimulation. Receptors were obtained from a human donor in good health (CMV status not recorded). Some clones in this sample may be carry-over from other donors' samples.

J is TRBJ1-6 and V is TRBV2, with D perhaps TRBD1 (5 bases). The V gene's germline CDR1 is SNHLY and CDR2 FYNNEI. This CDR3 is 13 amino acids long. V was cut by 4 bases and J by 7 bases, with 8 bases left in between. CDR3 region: CASSARDNSPLHF. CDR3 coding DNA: TGTGCCAGCAGTGCCAGGGACAATTCACCCCTCCACTTT.

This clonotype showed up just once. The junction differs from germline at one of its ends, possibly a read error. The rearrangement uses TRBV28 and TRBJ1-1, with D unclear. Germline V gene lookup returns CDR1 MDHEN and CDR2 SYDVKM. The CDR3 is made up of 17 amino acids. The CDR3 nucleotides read TGTGCCAGCAGTATCCGAGGAGGATTCAATATTAACACTGAAGCTTTATTT. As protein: CASSIRGGFNINTEALF.

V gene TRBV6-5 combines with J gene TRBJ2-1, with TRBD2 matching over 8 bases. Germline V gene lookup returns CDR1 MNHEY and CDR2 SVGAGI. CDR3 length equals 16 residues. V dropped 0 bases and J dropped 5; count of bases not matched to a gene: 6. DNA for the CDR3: TGTGCCAGCAGTTACTCTAGCGGGGAACACAACAATGAGCAGTTCTTC. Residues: CASSYSSGEHNNEQFF.

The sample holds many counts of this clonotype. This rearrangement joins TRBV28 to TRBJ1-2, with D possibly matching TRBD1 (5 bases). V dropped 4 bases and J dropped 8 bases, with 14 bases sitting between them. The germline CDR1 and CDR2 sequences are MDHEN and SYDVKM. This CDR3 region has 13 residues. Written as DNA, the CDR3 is TGTGCCAGCAGTTCTTCCCCTAGGGGCGGCTACACCTTC. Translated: CASSSSPRGGYTF.

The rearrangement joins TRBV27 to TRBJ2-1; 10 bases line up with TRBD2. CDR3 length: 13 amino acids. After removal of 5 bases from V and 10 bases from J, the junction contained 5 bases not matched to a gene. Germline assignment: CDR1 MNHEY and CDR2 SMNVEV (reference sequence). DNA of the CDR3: TGTGCCAGCAGTCTGGGACTAGCGTCAGAGCAGTTCTTC. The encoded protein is CASSLGLASEQFF.

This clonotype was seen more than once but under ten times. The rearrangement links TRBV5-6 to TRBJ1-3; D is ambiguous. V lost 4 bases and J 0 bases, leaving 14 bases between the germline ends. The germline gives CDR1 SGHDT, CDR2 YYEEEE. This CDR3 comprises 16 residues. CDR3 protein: CASSLLKVTSGNTIYF. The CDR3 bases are TGTGCCAGCAGCCTCTTAAAGGTCACCTCTGGAAACACCATATATTTT.

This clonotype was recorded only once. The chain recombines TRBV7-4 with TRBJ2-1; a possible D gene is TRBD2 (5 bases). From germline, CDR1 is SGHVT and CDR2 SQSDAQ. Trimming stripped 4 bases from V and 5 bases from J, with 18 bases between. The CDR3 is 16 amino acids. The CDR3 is CASSSAEGERNNEQFF. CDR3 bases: TGTGCCAGCAGCTCCGCTGAGGGAGAAAGGAACAATGAGCAGTTCTTC.

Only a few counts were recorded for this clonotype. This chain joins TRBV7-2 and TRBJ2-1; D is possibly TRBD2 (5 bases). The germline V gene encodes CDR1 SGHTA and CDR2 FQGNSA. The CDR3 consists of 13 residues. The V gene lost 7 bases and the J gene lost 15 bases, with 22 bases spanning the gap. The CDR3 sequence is CASTFGKDPKRFF. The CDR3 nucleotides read TGTGCCAGCACCTTCGGGAAGGACCCGAAGCGGTTCTTC.

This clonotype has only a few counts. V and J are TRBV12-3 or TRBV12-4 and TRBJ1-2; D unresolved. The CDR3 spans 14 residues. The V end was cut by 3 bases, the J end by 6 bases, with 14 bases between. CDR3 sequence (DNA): TGTGCCAGCAGTTTTATGGTCATCGCGGATGGCTACACCTTC. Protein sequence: CASSFMVIADGYTF.

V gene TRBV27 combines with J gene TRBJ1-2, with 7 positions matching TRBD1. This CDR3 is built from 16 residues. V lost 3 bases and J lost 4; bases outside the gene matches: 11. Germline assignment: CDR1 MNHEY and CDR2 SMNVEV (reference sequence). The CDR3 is CASSLTVTGSLYGYTF. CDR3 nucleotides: TGTGCCAGCAGTTTGACGGTGACAGGGAGTCTCTATGGCTACACCTTC.